This T cell receptor (beta chain) was sequenced in a study of T cell repertoires in cytomegalovirus infection. This CDR3 has 16 amino acids. Trimming removed 3 bases from V and 8 bases from J; junction bases left unmatched: 7. CDR1 is SGHAT, CDR2 FQNNGV, per germline. In TCRdb, the reads were re-called with MiXCR into one record per CDR3 protein. This table has roughly 800,000 distinct CDR3 sequences, under 35% appearing once. This clonotype was found a few times. Its specificity is unknown. The clonotype comes from a human donor in good health (CMV status not recorded). Some clones in this sample may be carry-over from other donors' samples. The specimen was cultured CD8+ T cells from PBMCs, collected from culture after CMV antigen stimulation. The chain has TRBV11-2 and TRBJ2-2, with 12 positions matching TRBD2. CDR3 in amino acids: CASSFGLAGRGGELFF. CDR3 DNA: TGTGCCAGCAGCTTTGGACTAGCGGGGAGGGGTGGGGAGCTGTTTTTT.